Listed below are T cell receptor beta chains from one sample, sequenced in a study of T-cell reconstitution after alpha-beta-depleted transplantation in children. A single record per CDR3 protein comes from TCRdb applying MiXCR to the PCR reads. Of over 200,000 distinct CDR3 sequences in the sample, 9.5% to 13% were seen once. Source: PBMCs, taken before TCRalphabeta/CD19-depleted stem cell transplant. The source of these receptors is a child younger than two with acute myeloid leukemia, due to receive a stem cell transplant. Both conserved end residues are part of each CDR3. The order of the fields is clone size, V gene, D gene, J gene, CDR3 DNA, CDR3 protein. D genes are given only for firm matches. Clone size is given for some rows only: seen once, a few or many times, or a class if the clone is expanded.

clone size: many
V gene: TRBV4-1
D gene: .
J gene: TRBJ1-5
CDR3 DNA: TGCGCCAGCAGCCAAGATGGGGTGGGCAATCAGCCCCAGCATTTT
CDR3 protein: CASSQDGVGNQPQHF

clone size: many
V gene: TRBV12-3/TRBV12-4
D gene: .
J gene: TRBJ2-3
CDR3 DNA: TGTGCCAGCAGTTTATACGCAGATACGCAGTATTTT
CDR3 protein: CASSLYADTQYF

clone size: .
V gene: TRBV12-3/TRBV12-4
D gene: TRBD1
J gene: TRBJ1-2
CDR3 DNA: TGTGCCTCCCAGGGGGAGGCCTCTAACTATGGCGGCACCTTC
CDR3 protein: CASQGEASNYGGTF

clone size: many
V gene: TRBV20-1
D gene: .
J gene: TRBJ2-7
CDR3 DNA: TGCAGTGCGGGGGGAGCGGCCAACCCCTGGGAGCAGTACTTC
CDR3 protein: CSAGGAANPWEQYF

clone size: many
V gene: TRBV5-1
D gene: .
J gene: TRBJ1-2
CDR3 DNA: TGCGCCAGCAGCTTGTGGCCCTATGGCTACACCTTC
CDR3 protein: CASSLWPYGYTF

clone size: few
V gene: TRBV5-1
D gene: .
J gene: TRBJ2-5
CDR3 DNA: TGCGCCAGCAGCTTGGGAGCAGGACCCCCAAATCAAGAGACCCAGTACTTC
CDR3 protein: CASSLGAGPPNQETQYF

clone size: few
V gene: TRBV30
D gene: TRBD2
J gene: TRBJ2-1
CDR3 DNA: TGTGCCTGGAGTGTGCTAGCGGGGAGTAATGAGCAGTTCTTC
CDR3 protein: CAWSVLAGSNEQFF

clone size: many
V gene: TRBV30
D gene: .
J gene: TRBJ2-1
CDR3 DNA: TGTGCCTGGAGTATAGGACGGCACAATGAGCAGTTCTTC
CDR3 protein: CAWSIGRHNEQFF

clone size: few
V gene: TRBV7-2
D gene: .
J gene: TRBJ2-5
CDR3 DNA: TGTGCCAGCAGCCCCAACCAGGGTCAAGAGACCCAGTACTTC
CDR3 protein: CASSPNQGQETQYF

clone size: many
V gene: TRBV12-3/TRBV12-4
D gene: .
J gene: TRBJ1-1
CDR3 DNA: TGTGCCAGCAAGAACGAGGTGGGGAACACTGAAGCTTTCTTT
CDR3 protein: CASKNEVGNTEAFF

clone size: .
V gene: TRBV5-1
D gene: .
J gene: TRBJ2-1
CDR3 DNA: TGCGCCAGCATTTCCCTCGGGGGAAGTTACAATGAGCAGTTCTTC
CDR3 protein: CASISLGGSYNEQFF

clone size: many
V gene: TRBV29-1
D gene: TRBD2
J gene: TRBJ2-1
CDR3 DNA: TGCAGCGTTGAAGTACTAGCGGGGGGGCTAGGGGAGCAGTTTTTC
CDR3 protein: CSVEVLAGGLGEQFF

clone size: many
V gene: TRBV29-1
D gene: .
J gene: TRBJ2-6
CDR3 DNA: TGCAGCTCCTACTCTGGGGCCAACGTCCTGACTTTC
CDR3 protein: CSSYSGANVLTF

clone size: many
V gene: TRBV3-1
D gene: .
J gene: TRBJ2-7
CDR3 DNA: TGTGCCAGCAGCCCTTACGGAGAGGCCTACGAGCAGTACTTC
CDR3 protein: CASSPYGEAYEQYF

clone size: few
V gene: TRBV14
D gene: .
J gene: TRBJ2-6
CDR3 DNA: TGTGCCAGCAGCCCCCGCCGTGGCTCTGGGGCCAACGTCCTGACTTTC
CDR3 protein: CASSPRRGSGANVLTF

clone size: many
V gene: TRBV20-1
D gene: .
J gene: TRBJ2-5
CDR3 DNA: TGCAGTGCTAGAGTTATCCCGGGTTACCAAGAGACCCAGTACTTC
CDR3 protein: CSARVIPGYQETQYF

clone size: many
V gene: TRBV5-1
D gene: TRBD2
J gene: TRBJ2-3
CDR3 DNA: TGCGCCAGCAGCTTTGGGAGGGCGGATACGCAGTATTTT
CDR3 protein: CASSFGRADTQYF

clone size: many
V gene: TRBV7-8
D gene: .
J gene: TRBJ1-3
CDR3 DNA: TGTGCCAGCAGCCCCCACAGGGAAGAAGGAAACACCATATATTTT
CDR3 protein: CASSPHREEGNTIYF

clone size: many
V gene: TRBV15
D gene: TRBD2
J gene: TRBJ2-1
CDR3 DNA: TGTGCCACCAGCAGAGAAAGCGGGAGGGCCGACGTCGCCTACAATGAGCAGTTCTTC
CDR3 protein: CATSRESGRADVAYNEQFF

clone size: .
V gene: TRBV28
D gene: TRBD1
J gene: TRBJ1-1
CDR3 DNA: TGTGCCAGCAGTTTTCCCCAGGGGGCCAACACTGAAGCTTTCTTT
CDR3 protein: CASSFPQGANTEAFF

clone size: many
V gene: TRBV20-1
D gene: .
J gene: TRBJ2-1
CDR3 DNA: TGCAGTGCTAGAGTCGGGCGCAATGAGCAGTTCTTC
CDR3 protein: CSARVGRNEQFF

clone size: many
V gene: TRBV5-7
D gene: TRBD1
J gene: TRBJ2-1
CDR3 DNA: TGTGCCAGCAGCTTGACCGGGACAGGGGGTTCGTACGATGAGCAGTTCTTC
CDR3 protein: CASSLTGTGGSYDEQFF

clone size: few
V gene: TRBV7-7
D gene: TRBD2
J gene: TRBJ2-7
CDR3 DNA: TGTGCCAGCAGCCCAGCGGGACTGGGCGAGCAGTACTTC
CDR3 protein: CASSPAGLGEQYF

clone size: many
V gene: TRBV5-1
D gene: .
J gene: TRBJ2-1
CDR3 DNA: TGCGCCAGCAGCGCTATGGGACCGCTCAATGAGCAGTTCTTC
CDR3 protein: CASSAMGPLNEQFF

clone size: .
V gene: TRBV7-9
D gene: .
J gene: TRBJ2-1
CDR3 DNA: TGTGCCAGCAGCTTTGGGGTTAGGGAGCAGTTCTTC
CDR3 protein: CASSFGVREQFF

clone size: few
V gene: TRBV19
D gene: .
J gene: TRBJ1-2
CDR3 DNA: .
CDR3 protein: CASSQFGAGYGYTF

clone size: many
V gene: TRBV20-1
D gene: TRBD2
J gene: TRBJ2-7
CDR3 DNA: TGCAGTGCTAGAGAGGGGGGCGGGGGGGCATCCTACGAGCAGTACTTC
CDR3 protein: CSAREGGGGASYEQYF

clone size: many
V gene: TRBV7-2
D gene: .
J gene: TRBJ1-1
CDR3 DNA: TGTGCCAGCGGCACCGAAGCTTTCTTT
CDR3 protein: CASGTEAFF

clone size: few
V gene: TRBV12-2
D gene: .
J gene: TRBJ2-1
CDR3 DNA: TGTGCACTTGGGATAGTGGCAACAAATGAGCAGTTCTTC
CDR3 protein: CALGIVATNEQFF

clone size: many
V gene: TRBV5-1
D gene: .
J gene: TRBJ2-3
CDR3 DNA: TGCGCCAGCGGCCCTTCGGCGGAGGAAACAGATACGCAGTATTTT
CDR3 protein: CASGPSAEETDTQYF

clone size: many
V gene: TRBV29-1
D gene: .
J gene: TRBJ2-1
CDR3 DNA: TGCAGCGTGGGGGGGGCTTCATGGAATGAGCAGTTCTTC
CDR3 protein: CSVGGASWNEQFF

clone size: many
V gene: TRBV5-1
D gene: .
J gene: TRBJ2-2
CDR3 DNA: TGCGCCAGCAGCCCGGGACTTAACACCGGGGAGCTGTTTTTT
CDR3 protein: CASSPGLNTGELFF

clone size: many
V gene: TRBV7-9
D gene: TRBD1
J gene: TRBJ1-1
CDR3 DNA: TGTGCCAGCAGCCCCCTATACGGACAGGGAGACACTGAAGCTTTCTTT
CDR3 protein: CASSPLYGQGDTEAFF

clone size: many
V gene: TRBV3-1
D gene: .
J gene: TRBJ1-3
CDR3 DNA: TGTGCCAGCAGCCAAGAGGGGGACGCGTCAAACACCATATATTTT
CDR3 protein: CASSQEGDASNTIYF

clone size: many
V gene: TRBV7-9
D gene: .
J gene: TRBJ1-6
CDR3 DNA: TGTGCCAGCAGCTTACCCGGACAGAGCTCCTATAATTCACCCCTCCACTTT
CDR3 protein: CASSLPGQSSYNSPLHF

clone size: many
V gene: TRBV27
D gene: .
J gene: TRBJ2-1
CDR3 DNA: TGTGCCAGCAGTGCTGGGGGCAATGAGCAGTTCTTC
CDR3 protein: CASSAGGNEQFF

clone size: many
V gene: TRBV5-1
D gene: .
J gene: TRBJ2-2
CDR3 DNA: TGCGCCAGCAGCTTGGCCGAAGGTCTTACCACCGGGGAGCTGTTTTTT
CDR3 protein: CASSLAEGLTTGELFF

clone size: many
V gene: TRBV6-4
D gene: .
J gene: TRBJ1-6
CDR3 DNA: TGTGCCACTTCGGCAGGGGAGAATTCACCCCTCCACTTT
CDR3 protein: CATSAGENSPLHF

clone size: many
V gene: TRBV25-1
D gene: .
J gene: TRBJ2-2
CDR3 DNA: TGTGCCAGCAGTGAAGGGGGACTTTACACCGGGGAGCTGTTTTTT
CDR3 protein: CASSEGGLYTGELFF

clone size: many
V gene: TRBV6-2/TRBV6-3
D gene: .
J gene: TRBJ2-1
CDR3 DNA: TGTGCCAGCAGTAATGGCGGTTATTCCTACAATGAGCAGTTCTTC
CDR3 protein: CASSNGGYSYNEQFF

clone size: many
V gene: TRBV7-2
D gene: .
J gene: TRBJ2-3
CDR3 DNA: TGTGCCAGCAGACCGTCGGGGGCCTGGGGCACAGATACGCAGTATTTT
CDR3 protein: CASRPSGAWGTDTQYF

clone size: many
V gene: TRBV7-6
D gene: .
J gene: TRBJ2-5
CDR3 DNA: TGTGCCAGCAGCCGACAGGGGAGGGAAGAGACCCAGTACTTC
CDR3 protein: CASSRQGREETQYF

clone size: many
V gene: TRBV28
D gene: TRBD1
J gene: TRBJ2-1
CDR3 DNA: TGTGCCAGCAGTTTATCGCAGGGGGCATATGAGCAGTTCTTC
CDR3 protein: CASSLSQGAYEQFF

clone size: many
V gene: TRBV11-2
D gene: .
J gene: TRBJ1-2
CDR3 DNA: TGTGCCAGCAGCTTAGTACAGGGAGGAATTGATGGCTACACCTTC
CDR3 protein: CASSLVQGGIDGYTF

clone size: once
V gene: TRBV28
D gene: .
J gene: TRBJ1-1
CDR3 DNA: TGTGCCAGCAGTTTATGGCCGGAGGGGAACACTGAAGCTTTCTTT
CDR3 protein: CASSLWPEGNTEAFF

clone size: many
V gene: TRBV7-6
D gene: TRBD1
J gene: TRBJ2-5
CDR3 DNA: TGTGCCAGCAGCTTATACAGGGGGATGGGAGAGACCCAGTACTTC
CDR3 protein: CASSLYRGMGETQYF

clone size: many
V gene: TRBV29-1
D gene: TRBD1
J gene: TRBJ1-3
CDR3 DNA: TGCAGCGACGGGGACAGAAATTTT
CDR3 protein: CSDGDRNF

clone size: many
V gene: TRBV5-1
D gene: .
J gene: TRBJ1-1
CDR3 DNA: TGCGCCAGCAGCTTTGATAGAGGGGAAGCTTTCTTT
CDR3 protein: CASSFDRGEAFF

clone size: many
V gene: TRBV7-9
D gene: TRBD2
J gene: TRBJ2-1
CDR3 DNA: TGTGCCAGCAGCTGGGGACTAGCGATAGATGAGCAGTTCTTC
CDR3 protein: CASSWGLAIDEQFF

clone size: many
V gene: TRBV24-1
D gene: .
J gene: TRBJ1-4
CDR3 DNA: TGTGCCACCAGTGAAGGCCTTGCAACTAATGAAAAACTGTTTTTT
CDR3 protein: CATSEGLATNEKLFF

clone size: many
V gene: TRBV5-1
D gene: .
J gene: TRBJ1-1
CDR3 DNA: TGCGCCAGCAGCTTTGGGCAGGCCTTGAACACTGAAGCTTTCTTT
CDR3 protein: CASSFGQALNTEAFF

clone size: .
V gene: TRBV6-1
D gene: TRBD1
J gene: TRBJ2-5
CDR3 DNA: TGTGCCAGCAGTACCCGGGACAGGGGCCAAGAGACCCAGTACTTC
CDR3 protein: CASSTRDRGQETQYF

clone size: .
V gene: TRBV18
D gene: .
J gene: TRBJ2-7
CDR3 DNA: TGTGCCAGCTCGGTTGGTGGGGCGCGGCCCCACGAGCAGTACTTC
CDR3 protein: CASSVGGARPHEQYF

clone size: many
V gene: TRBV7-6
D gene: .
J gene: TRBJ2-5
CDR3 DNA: TGTGCCAGCAGCCAATCAACGGGAGTCCAAGAGACCCAGTACTTC
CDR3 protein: CASSQSTGVQETQYF

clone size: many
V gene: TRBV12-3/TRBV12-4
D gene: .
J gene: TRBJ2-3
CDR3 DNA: TGTGCCAGCAGTTCCCCGGGACTGAGCACAGATACGCAGTATTTT
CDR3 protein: CASSSPGLSTDTQYF